This T cell receptor (beta chain) was documented in a study of cytomegalovirus exposure and HLA in healthy donors. Of note for this clone: Its antigen is undetermined.

Study findings and constraints: The TCR clusters that emerged in the first cohort tended, a later analysis found, to co-occur in the 120 or so validation repertoires. In vitro work confirmed that a few CMV-associated chains recognize CMV antigens.

The data were produced by immunoSEQ multiplex PCR, yet TCRdb's version contains in-frame clones alone and is incomplete. The table lists about 82,000 clones, 85% to 95% of them singletons. V lost 3 bases to trimming and J lost 0 bases, with 8 bases between them. The CDR3 spans 14 residues. Germline CDR1 is SNHLY and CDR2 is FYNNEI. The sample was PBMCs. The chain combines TRBV2 with TRBJ1-2, with D possibly being TRBD1 (5 bases). The sequence derives from a woman aged 18-29 years in good health and CMV-seronegative. CDR3 protein: CASSEGLSNYGYTF. The CDR3 DNA is TGTGCCAGCAGTGAGGGACTGTCTAACTATGGCTACACCTTC.